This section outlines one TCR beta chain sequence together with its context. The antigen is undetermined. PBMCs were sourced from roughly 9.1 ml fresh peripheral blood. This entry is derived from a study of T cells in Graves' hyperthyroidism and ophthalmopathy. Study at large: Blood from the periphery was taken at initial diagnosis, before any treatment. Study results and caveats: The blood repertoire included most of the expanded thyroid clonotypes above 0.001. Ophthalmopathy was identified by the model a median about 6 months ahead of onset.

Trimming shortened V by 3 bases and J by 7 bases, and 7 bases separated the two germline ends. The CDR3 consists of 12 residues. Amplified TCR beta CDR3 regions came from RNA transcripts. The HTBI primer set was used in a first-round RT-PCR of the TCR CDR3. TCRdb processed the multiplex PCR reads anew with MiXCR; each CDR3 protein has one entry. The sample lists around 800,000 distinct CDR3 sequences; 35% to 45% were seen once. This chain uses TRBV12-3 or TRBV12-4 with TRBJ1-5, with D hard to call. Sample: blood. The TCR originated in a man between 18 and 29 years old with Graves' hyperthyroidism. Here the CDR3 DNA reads TGTGCCAGCAGTTTCTATGTCCAGCCCCAGCATTTT. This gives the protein CASSFYVQPQHF.